This T cell receptor (beta chain) originates from a study of T cells in Graves' hyperthyroidism and ophthalmopathy (dated by TCRdb to between 2018 and 2021). Some background on the complete study: Peripheral blood samples were taken at the time of initial diagnosis, prior to any treatment. An independent validation cohort of fewer than 20 hyperthyroidism patients and 17 patients who later progressed to ophthalmopathy tested prospective prediction of ophthalmopathy. Once sampling was done, hyperthyroidism patients were given methimazole at a starting dose of 30 mg daily, whereas ophthalmopathy patients were given high-dose intravenous methylprednisolone. The paper reports TCR Vbeta CDR3 sequencing of approximately 140 peripheral blood samples: fewer than 50 ophthalmopathy, under 80 hyperthyroidism and 17 progressor patients. To identify distinguishing TCR V-J signatures, a discovery cohort of some 100 patients was used, comprising roughly 45 with Graves' ophthalmopathy and approximately 57 with stable Graves' hyperthyroidism. The 90 or so discovery patients were randomly split 7:3 into training and test sets. In addition, the study compared T-cell repertoires in thyroid tissue and in blood from about 6 Graves' hyperthyroidism patients. Points the paper makes about the study in general: Ophthalmopathy was separated from stable hyperthyroidism by a 13 V-J signature model, with over 85% sensitivity and about 81% specificity obtained in cross-validation and 80%/75% obtained in testing. Most expanded thyroid clonotypes (frequency above 0.001) were also detected in blood, suggesting blood repertoires may reflect thyroid immune responses. In validation, the model predicted progression to ophthalmopathy a median of about 6.8 months before onset, with about 67% sensitivity and about 72% specificity. Sample size was not statistically predetermined, and blinding of investigators to group allocation was not performed.

A patient counted as having stable Graves' hyperthyroidism if no progression to ophthalmopathy occurred over 18 months of follow-up. Hyperthyroidism patients were newly diagnosed, had a disease duration of under 2 months, and were aged 18 to 65 years. Any patient with an uncontrolled infection, another autoimmune disease, pregnancy or lactation was excluded. Diagnoses relied on clinical symptoms, serum thyroxine and TRAb, thyroid ultrasound and orbital computed tomography. PBMCs were separated from approximately 9.9 ml of fresh peripheral blood using Ficoll-Paque density gradient centrifugation. Trizol reagent was used to extract total RNA, and RNA quality was then checked on an Agilent 2100 Bioanalyzer. This clonotype showed up just a few times. This receptor's antigen is unknown. Base qualities are not provided; no much larger clone lies one nucleotide away. V drops 3 bases and J drops 1 base, leaving 8 bases in between. Reading from cysteine to phenylalanine, the CDR3 counts 14 amino acids. Here the CDR3 DNA is all that survives: 42 bases in frame from base 1. Per the germline V gene (reference sequence), LNHNV is the CDR1 and YYDKDF is the CDR2.

Amplification of TCR beta CDR3 regions was carried out from RNA transcripts. For the first round of RT-PCR on the TCR CDR3, the HTBI primer set was used together with the Qiagen OneStep RT-PCR kit. Libraries were constructed in a second round of multiplex PCR, after which size selection and purification were carried out. Paired-end sequencing of the libraries was performed with 100 bp reads on an Illumina HiSeq2000. As for how the authors treated the data: SOAPnuke was used to process the raw data, throwing out any read that contained adapters or uncalled bases, had a mean Phred below 15, or lacked an exact constant-primer or identifier match. COPE v1.2.5 was used to merge high-quality paired reads, and clonotypes were defined as unique nucleotide sequences. Clonotypes were aligned to IMGT TRBV, TRBD and TRBJ reference segments using MiTCR v1.1. Analysis was restricted to V-J combinations with a frequency above 0.0001, which covered 99% to 99.2% of repertoires. A TCS score was defined as the ratio between F50 (clonal expansion) and ExV (chaos), using BLOSUM62-based TCRdist between CDR3 peptides within each V-J. Welch's t-statistics and random forest reduced some 510 V-J features to 10 to 15, which were used in a naive Bayes classifier (R e1071). Using fastp trimming at Q25 and MiXCR clonotype assembly, TCRdb reanalyzed the public sequencing data and kept in-frame beta chains. Each CDR3 protein gets just one entry, which takes the most common genes and DNA from the rows behind it. TCRdb, not the authors, supplied the V and J calls. The sample includes hundreds of thousands of distinct CDR3 sequences, with approximately 15% observed a single time. The ten largest clones take up over 25% of the sample.

Sequencing was performed on blood. This TCR was recovered from a young woman with Graves' hyperthyroidism. The chain is assembled from TRBV15 and TRBJ2-3; perhaps TRBD2 is the D gene, with 6 bases matching. The nucleotide sequence reads as follows: TGTGCCACCAGCAGCGGCGGGGGCACAGATACGCAGTATTTT. This sequence encodes CATSSGGGTDTQYF.